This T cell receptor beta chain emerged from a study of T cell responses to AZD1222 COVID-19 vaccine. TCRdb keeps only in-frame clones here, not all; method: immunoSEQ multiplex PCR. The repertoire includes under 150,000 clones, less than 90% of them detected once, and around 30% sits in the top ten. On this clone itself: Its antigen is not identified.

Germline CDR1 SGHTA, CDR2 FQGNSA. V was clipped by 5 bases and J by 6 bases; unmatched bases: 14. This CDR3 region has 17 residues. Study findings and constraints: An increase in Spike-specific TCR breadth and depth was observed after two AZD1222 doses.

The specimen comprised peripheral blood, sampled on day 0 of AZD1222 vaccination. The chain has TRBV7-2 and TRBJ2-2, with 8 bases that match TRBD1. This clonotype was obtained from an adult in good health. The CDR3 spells CASSRTSDRGAAGELFF. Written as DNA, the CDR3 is TGTGCCAGCAGCCGGACGAGCGACAGGGGAGCGGCCGGGGAGCTGTTTTTT.